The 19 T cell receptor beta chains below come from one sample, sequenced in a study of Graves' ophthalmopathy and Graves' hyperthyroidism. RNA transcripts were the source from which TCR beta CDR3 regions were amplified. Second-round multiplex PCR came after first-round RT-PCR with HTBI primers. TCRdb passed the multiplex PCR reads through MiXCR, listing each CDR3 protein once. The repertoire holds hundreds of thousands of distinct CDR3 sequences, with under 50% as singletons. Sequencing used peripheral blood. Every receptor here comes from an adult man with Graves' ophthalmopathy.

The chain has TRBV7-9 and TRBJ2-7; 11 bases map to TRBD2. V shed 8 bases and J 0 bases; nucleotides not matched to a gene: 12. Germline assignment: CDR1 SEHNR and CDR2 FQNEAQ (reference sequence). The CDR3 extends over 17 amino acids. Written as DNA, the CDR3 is TGTGCCAGCGGCCCGGGGGGACTAGCGGAAAGCTCCTACGAGCAGTACTTC. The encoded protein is CASGPGGLAESSYEQYF.

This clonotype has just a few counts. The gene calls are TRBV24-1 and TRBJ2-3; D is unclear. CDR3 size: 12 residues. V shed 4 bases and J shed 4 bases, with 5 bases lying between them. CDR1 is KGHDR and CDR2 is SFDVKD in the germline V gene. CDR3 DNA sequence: TGTGCCACCAGTGACCCCTCAGATACGCAGTATTTT. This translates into CATSDPSDTQYF.

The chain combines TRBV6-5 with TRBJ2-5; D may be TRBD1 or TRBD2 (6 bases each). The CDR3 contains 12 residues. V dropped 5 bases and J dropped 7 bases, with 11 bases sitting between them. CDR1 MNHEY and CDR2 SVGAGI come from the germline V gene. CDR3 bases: TGTGCCAGCAGTGAAGGGGGGAGGACCCAGTACTTC. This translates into CASSEGGRTQYF.

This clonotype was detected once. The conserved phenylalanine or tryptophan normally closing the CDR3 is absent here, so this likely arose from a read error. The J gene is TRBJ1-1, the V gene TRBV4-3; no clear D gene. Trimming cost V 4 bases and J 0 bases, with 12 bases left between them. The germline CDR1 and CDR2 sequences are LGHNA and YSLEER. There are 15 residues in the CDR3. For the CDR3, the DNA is TGCGCCAGCAGCCCCCAGCAGACAATGAACACTGAAGCTTTCTCT. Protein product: CASSPQQTMNTEAFS.

CDR3 protein: CATPGPRYGYTF. The CDR3 coding sequence is TGTGCCACCCCGGGCCCTCGCTATGGCTACACCTTC. The chain has TRBV6-6 and TRBJ1-2; D ambiguous. CDR1 is MNHNY and CDR2 is SVGAGI in the germline V gene (reference sequence). The CDR3 loop spans 12 amino acids. V shed 10 bases and J shed 4 bases, with 13 bases lying between them.

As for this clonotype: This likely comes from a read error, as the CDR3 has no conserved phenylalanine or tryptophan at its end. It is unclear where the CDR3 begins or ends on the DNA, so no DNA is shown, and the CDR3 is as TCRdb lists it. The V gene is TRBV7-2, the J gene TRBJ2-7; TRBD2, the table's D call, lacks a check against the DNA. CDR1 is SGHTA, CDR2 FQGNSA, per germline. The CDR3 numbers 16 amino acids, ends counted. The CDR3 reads CASSPGGGLAAYEEYL.

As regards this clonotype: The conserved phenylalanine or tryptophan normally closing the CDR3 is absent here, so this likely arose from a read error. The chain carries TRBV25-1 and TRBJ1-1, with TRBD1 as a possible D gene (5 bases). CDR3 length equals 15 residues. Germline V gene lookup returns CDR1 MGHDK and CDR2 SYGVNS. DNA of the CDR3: TGTGCCGGCAGTGAATCCCCCCCGGGGGACACTGAAGCTTTCTCT. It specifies CAGSESPPGDTEAFS.

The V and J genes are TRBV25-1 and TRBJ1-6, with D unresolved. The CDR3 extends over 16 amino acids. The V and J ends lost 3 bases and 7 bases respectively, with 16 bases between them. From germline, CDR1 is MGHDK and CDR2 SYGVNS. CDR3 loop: CASSDSHKGVNSPLHF. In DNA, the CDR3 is TGTGCCAGCAGTGACTCCCACAAGGGAGTCAATTCACCCCTCCACTTT.

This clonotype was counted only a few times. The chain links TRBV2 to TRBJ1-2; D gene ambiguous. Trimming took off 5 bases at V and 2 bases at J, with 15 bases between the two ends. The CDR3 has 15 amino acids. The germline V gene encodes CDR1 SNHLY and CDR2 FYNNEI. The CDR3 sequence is CASSYSGEGNYGYTF. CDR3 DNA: TGTGCCAGCAGTTACTCCGGAGAGGGAAACTATGGCTACACCTTC.

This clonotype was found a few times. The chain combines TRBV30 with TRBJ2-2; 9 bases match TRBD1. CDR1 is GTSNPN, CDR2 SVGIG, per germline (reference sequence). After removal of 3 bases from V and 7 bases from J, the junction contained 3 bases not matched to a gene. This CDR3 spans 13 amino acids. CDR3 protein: CAWRTGGFGELFF. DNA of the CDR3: TGTGCCTGGAGAACAGGGGGCTTCGGGGAGCTGTTTTTT.

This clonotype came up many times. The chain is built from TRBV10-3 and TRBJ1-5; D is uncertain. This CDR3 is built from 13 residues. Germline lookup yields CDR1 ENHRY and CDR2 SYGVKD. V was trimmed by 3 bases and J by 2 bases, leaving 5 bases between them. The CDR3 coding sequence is TGTGCCATCAGTGATACAGGCAATCAGCCCCAGCATTTT. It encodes CAISDTGNQPQHF.

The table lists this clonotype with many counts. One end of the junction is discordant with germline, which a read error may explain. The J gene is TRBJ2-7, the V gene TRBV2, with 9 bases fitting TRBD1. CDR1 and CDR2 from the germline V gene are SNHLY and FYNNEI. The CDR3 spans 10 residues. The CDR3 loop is CASRTGTGFF. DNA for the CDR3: TGTGCCAGCAGAACCGGGACAGGGTTCTTC.

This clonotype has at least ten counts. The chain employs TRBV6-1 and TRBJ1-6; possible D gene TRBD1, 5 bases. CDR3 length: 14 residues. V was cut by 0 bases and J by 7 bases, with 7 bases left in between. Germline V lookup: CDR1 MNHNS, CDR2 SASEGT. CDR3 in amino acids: CASSEASGNSPLHF. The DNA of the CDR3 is TGTGCCAGCAGTGAAGCGTCAGGGAATTCACCCCTCCACTTT.

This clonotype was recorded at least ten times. CDR3 in DNA: TGTGCCAGCAGTTACTCGAGGGCGGGCGAGCAGTACTTC. It yields the protein CASSYSRAGEQYF. The rearrangement links TRBV6-5 to TRBJ2-7, with a tentative D call TRBD2 (5 bases). The germline CDR1 and CDR2 sequences are MNHEY and SVGAGI. The CDR3 totals 13 residues. V shed 0 bases and J shed 6 bases, with 9 bases lying between them.

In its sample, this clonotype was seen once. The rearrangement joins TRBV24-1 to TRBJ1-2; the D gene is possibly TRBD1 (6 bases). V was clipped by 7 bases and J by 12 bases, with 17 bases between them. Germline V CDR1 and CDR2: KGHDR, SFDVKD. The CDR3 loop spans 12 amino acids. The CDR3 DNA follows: TGTGCCACCAGCGAACAGGGAGACGGAAACACCTTC. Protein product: CATSEQGDGNTF.

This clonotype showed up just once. CDR3 amino acids: CATSDFGDSGSGANVLTF. The CDR3 nucleotides read TGTGCCACCAGTGATTTCGGGGACTCGGGCTCTGGGGCCAACGTCCTGACTTTC. The chain recombines TRBV24-1 with TRBJ2-6, with D possibly being TRBD2 (6 bases). Germline assignment: CDR1 KGHDR and CDR2 SFDVKD. Trimming pared 1 base from V and 0 bases from J, leaving 12 bases between. This CDR3 region has 18 residues.

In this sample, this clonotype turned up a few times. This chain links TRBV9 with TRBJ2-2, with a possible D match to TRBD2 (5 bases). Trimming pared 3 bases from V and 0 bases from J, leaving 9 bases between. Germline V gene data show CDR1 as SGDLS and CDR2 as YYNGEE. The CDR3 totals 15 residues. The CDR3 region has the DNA TGTGCCAGCAGCGAAGGACTTACGAACACCGGGGAGCTGTTTTTT. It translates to CASSEGLTNTGELFF.

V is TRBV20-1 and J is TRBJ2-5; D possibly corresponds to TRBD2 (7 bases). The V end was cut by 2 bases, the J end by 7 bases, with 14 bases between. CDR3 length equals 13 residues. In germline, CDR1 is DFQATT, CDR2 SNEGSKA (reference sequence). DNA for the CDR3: TGCAGTGCTAGAACGGGGGGCGGAGGGACCCAGTACTTC. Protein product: CSARTGGGGTQYF.

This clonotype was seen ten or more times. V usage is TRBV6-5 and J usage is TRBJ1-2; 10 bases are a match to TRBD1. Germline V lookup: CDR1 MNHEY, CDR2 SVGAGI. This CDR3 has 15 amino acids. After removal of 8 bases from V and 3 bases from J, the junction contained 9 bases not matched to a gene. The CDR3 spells CASFHPGTGDYGYTF. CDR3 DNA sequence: TGTGCCAGCTTCCACCCCGGGACAGGGGACTATGGCTACACCTTC.